A selection of T cell receptor beta chains follows, all from one sample in a study of T cells after yellow fever vaccination. TCRdb recomputed calls from the 5' RACE reads with MiXCR, one row per CDR3 protein. The sample includes 300,000 to 400,000 distinct CDR3 sequences, around 10% of them seen just once. The source material was CD4+ T cells sorted from PBMCs, sampled 45 days after the yellow fever booster vaccination. Receptors originate from a man in his late teens or twenties who received the YFV17D yellow fever vaccine. CDR3s include the opening cysteine and the closing phenylalanine or tryptophan. The order of the fields is D gene, clone size, V gene, J gene, CDR3 DNA, CDR3 protein. D genes are given only for firm matches. A clone size is listed for some rows: how often the clone was seen (once, few, many), or a class if it is expanded.

TRBD1	-	TRBV5-4	TRBJ2-5	TGTGCCAGCAGCCAGGACAGGGTAAAGACCCAGTACTTC	CASSQDRVKTQYF
TRBD1	many	TRBV4-1	TRBJ2-4	TGCGCCAGCAGCCTCGACCAGGGGGATTCCAAAAACATTCAGTACTTC	CASSLDQGDSKNIQYF
-	few	TRBV7-2	TRBJ2-5	TGTGCCAGCAGCTTAGAGGCGGGCTTGGAGACCCAGTACTTC	CASSLEAGLETQYF
-	many	TRBV4-2	TRBJ2-1	TGTGCCAGCAGCCAAGTCCATGAGCAGTTCTTC	CASSQVHEQFF
TRBD1	-	TRBV12-3/TRBV12-4	TRBJ2-5	TGTGCCAGCAGTTTCTTCGGACAGGGGATTGGAGAGACCCAGTACTTC	CASSFFGQGIGETQYF
-	many	TRBV5-1	TRBJ2-1	TGCGCCAGCAGCTTAGGGGGACTCTCCTACAATGAGCAGTTCTTC	CASSLGGLSYNEQFF
-	few	TRBV20-1	TRBJ1-5	TGCAGTGCTAGGTCCCGGGTGGGCAATCAGCCCCAGCATTTT	CSARSRVGNQPQHF
TRBD2	few	TRBV24-1	TRBJ2-1	TGTGCCACCAGTGATTCGGGACTAGCGGGGGGATCGAACAATGAGCAGTTCTTC	CATSDSGLAGGSNNEQFF
TRBD2	-	TRBV10-3	TRBJ2-5	TGTGCCATCAGTGAGACGGGGGGTCTAGGCGAGACCCAGTACTTC	CAISETGGLGETQYF
TRBD1	-	TRBV5-1	TRBJ2-6	TGCGCCAGCAGCTATTCGGACAGGAAGCTGTTCTCTGGGGCCAACGTCCTGACTTTC	CASSYSDRKLFSGANVLTF
-	few	TRBV7-9	TRBJ1-1	TGTGCCAGCAGCTTAGCAACAAGGAACACTGAAGCTTTCTTT	CASSLATRNTEAFF
-	-	TRBV7-2	TRBJ1-2	TGTGCCAGCAGTACGTCAAACCCCAGGGTGGCTGGTGGCTACACCTTC	CASSTSNPRVAGGYTF
-	few	TRBV18	TRBJ2-1	TGTGCCAGCTCACCTCAAAATCTAGGTCAGCAGTTCTTC	CASSPQNLGQQFF
TRBD2	-	TRBV7-8	TRBJ2-5	TGTGCCAGCAGCCAAGGACTAGCGGGGGGGCTGGGGACCCAGTACTTC	CASSQGLAGGLGTQYF
-	-	TRBV6-5	TRBJ1-6	TGTGCCAGCCGGGGGGGGGCTTGGGAGACCCTCCACTTT	CASRGGAWETLHF
TRBD1	-	TRBV12-3/TRBV12-4	TRBJ1-3	TGTGCCAGCAGCCCACAGGGGGCGCTTGGAAACACCATATATTTT	CASSPQGALGNTIYF
-	few	TRBV20-1	TRBJ1-3	TGCAGTGCTCTCGACGGGATAGGAAACACCATATATTTT	CSALDGIGNTIYF
TRBD2	-	TRBV5-6	TRBJ2-1	TGTGCCAGCAGCTCTACTCCTAGCGGGGGCTACAATGAGCAGTTCTTC	CASSSTPSGGYNEQFF
-	few	TRBV5-4	TRBJ2-3	TGTGCCAGCAGATTCGACCTTATCCACACAGATACGCAGTATTTT	CASRFDLIHTDTQYF
-	many	TRBV18	TRBJ2-5	TGTGCCAGCAGTCCGGGGGAGACCCAGTACTTC	CASSPGETQYF
TRBD1	-	TRBV18	TRBJ1-4	TGTGCCAGCTCACCACCCGTCCGGGACAGCTCTAATGAAAAACTGTTTTTT	CASSPPVRDSSNEKLFF
TRBD2	few	TRBV5-1	TRBJ2-3	TGCGCCAGCCCAACCTTAGCGGGGGAGAGCAATACGCAGTATTTT	CASPTLAGESNTQYF
-	-	TRBV20-1	TRBJ1-2	TGCAGTGCTAGAGGGGGAGGTGGCTACACCTTC	CSARGGGGYTF
-	many	TRBV19	TRBJ1-6	TGTGCCAGTAGTATGCGACCATATAATTCACCCCTCCACTTT	CASSMRPYNSPLHF
TRBD2	-	TRBV7-2	TRBJ2-7	TGTGCCAGCAGCTTACCGACTAGCGGGGGCAACGAGCAGTACTTC	CASSLPTSGGNEQYF
TRBD1	-	TRBV5-1	TRBJ2-7	TGCGCCAGCAGCTTGGCCAGTGGGGGACAGGGGGACGAGCAGTACTTC	CASSLASGGQGDEQYF
-	-	TRBV5-1	TRBJ2-7	TGCGCCAGCAGCTTGGAAGACAGGCTCTACGAGCAGTACTTC	CASSLEDRLYEQYF
-	few	TRBV5-6	TRBJ2-3	TGTGCCAGCACCCCGTTTAAATACTACTACAGCACAGATACGCAGTATTTT	CASTPFKYYYSTDTQYF
TRBD1	few	TRBV20-1	TRBJ2-3	TGCAGTGCTAGGGGTACAGGGGGAAGTTTGTTGGATACGCAGTATTTT	CSARGTGGSLLDTQYF
-	few	TRBV5-1	TRBJ2-1	TGCGCCAGCAGCTCTGTGCATGAGCAGTTCTTC	CASSSVHEQFF
TRBD1	many	TRBV12-5	TRBJ2-5	TGTGCTAGTGGAGGGACAGCACAAGAGACCCAGTACTTC	CASGGTAQETQYF
TRBD2	few	TRBV7-9	TRBJ2-5	TGTGCCAGCAGCTTAGGCAGCGGGGCCCAAGAGACCCAGTACTTC	CASSLGSGAQETQYF
-	few	TRBV7-2	TRBJ1-5	TGTGCCAGCAGCGCGGCCTCTTATAGCAATCAGCCCCAGCATTTT	CASSAASYSNQPQHF
TRBD1	few	TRBV3-1	TRBJ1-5	TGTGCCAGCAGCCTGGGGGCAGGGGGACATCAGCCCCAGCATTTT	CASSLGAGGHQPQHF
-	few	TRBV20-1	TRBJ1-6	TGCAGTGCTAGCTCCCGGCCGAGCTCCTATAATTCACCCCTCCACTTT	CSASSRPSSYNSPLHF
-	-	TRBV7-9	TRBJ2-2	TGTGCCAGCAGGCCCCGCAACACCGGGGAGCTGTTTTTT	CASRPRNTGELFF
TRBD2	-	TRBV10-3	TRBJ2-1	TGTGCCATCAGCCGCCGAGCCAGCGGGGGGGACAATGAGCAGTTCTTC	CAISRRASGGDNEQFF
TRBD2	-	TRBV5-1	TRBJ2-5	TGCGCCAGCAGCGGGACCCGAAGCGGGGGGGCCCGGGCTGAGACCCAGTACTTC	CASSGTRSGGARAETQYF
TRBD1	few	TRBV4-3	TRBJ2-1	TGCGCCAAACCCCACCTGACAGGGCCGCTGCGTAGAGCCTACAATGAGCAGTTCTTC	CAKPHLTGPLRRAYNEQFF
-	-	TRBV7-2	TRBJ1-5	TGTGCCAGCAGCTTCCGCCAAGGGTACAATCAGCCCCAGCATTTT	CASSFRQGYNQPQHF
-	-	TRBV3-1	TRBJ1-5	TGTGCCAGCAGCCAATCTCCCGGGCCCCAGCATTTT	CASSQSPGPQHF
-	-	TRBV20-1	TRBJ2-1	TGCAGTGCCTTGGGGGAGGACAATGAGCAGTTCTTC	CSALGEDNEQFF
-	many	TRBV4-1	TRBJ1-1	TGCGCCAGCAGCCCGATGACACCCCAAGGTACTGAAGCTTTCTTT	CASSPMTPQGTEAFF
-	few	TRBV29-1	TRBJ1-1	TGCAGCGTTGAAGAGGCCCGAATCGATGCTCTCATGAACACTGAAGCTTTCTTT	CSVEEARIDALMNTEAFF
-	many	TRBV7-7	TRBJ2-1	TGTGCTAGCAGCTTAGTCGGCGGGGAATACAATGAGCAGTTCTTC	CASSLVGGEYNEQFF
-	many	TRBV24-1	TRBJ2-2	TGTGCCACCAGTGAAACCACAGGGAAGAACACCGGGGAGCTGTTTTTT	CATSETTGKNTGELFF
TRBD2	few	TRBV27	TRBJ2-2	TGTGCCAGCAGTTTATCGAGGACTAGCGGGGGGGCAAAGACCGGGGAGCTGTTTTTT	CASSLSRTSGGAKTGELFF
-	-	TRBV4-3	TRBJ1-2	TGCGCCAGCAGCCAATCGAGGGACCGGAACTATGGCTACACCTTC	CASSQSRDRNYGYTF
TRBD2	-	TRBV15	TRBJ2-5	TGTGCCACCAACCCCATCGGGAGGGGCCCTGAGACCCAGTACTTC	CATNPIGRGPETQYF
-	-	TRBV2	TRBJ2-6	TGTGCCAGGTCGCCCGCCGGGGCCAACGTCCTGACTTTC	CARSPAGANVLTF
-	few	TRBV20-1	TRBJ2-5	TGCAGTGCTCAAGCAATGGGCGGGGAGACCCAGTACTTC	CSAQAMGGETQYF
-	-	TRBV30	TRBJ2-3	TGTGCCTGGAGTGCACGCACAGATACGCAGTATTTT	CAWSARTDTQYF
TRBD1	few	TRBV20-1	TRBJ2-7	TGCAGTGTCGTACCCGGGACAGGGGTAGACGAGCAGTACTTC	CSVVPGTGVDEQYF
-	few	TRBV20-1	TRBJ1-3	TGCAGTGCTAGCCAGGGCGCCGGTGGAAACACCATATATTTT	CSASQGAGGNTIYF
TRBD1	few	TRBV5-4	TRBJ2-3	TGTGCCAGCAGCTTCCCGGGACAGGGGGTCTCGGATACGCAGTATTTT	CASSFPGQGVSDTQYF
-	many	TRBV9	TRBJ2-5	TGTGCCAGCAGCGAAGGAGGGACCCTAGGGACCCAGTACTTC	CASSEGGTLGTQYF
-	few	TRBV28	TRBJ1-5	TGTGCCAGCAGCCGCTTGGGGGGGCGCAATCAGCCCCAGCATTTT	CASSRLGGRNQPQHF
-	few	TRBV7-8	TRBJ1-3	TGTGCCAGCAGCCATTCCTATCAGGGGCGGTCCGGAAACACCATATATTTT	CASSHSYQGRSGNTIYF